This T cell receptor beta chain was retrieved from a study of shared clonotypes between healthy human individuals. Study-level results: Naive subsets usually exceeded memory subsets in estimated richness.

Generated by immunoSEQ multiplex PCR, the TCRdb table keeps only in-frame clones and is missing some. The repertoire holds 550,000 to 600,000 clones, roughly 98% seen once, with 0.3% in the top ten. Naive-designated CD8 cells lacked CD45RO, were positively enriched for CCR7, and omitted terminally differentiated effector memory CD45RA+ cells. Turning to this clone: Its antigen remains unidentified.

The CDR3 sequence is 15 residues long. Germline lookup yields CDR1 SGDLS and CDR2 YYNGEE. J lost 0 bases, V lost 0 bases, and 2 bases had no gene match. This sequence was found in a man younger than 45 in good health. This chain connects TRBV9 to TRBJ2-7; 8 positions agree with TRBD1. Sample: naive CD8+ T cells sorted from blood. The CDR3: CASSVEGQASYEQYF. The CDR3 DNA sequence: TGTGCCAGCAGCGTAGAGGGACAGGCCTCCTACGAGCAGTACTTC.